One T cell receptor beta chain is described in this entry. Its antigen is not known. These data are taken from a study of shared clonotypes between healthy human individuals. This table comes from immunoSEQ multiplex PCR, and its TCRdb copy is limited to in-frame clones, with some not included. The sample carries about 600,000 clones, approximately 97% recorded once. Findings of the study overall: On the whole, naive subsets had larger estimated richness than memory subsets had.

Germline values: CDR1 MDHEN, CDR2 SYDVKM. After removal of 5 bases from V and 6 bases from J, the junction contained 5 bases not matched to a gene. The CDR3 is 15 residues long. The TCR sequence derives from a woman aged 25 to 39 in good health. Sequences were obtained from naive CD4+ T cells sorted from blood. Subset given: CD45RA+ positively selected. V is TRBV28 and J is TRBJ1-6, with 9 bases that match TRBD1. In DNA form, the CDR3 reads TGTGCCAGCAGTCCGGGACAGGGATCTAATTCACCCCTCCACTTT. Translating it yields CASSPGQGSNSPLHF. Full variable domain (remainder filled in from reference TRBV28 and TRBJ1-6): DVKVTQSSRYLVKRTGEKVFLECVQDMDHENMFWYRQDPGLGLRLIYFSYDVKMKEKGDIPEGYSVSREKKERFSLILESASTNQTSMYLCASSPGQGSNSPLHFGNGTRLTVT.